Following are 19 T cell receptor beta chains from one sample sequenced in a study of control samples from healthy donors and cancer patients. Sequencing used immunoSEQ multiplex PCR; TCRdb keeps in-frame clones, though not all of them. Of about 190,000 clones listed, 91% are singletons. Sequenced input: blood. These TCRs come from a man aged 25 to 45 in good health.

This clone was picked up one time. Written as DNA, the CDR3 is TGTGCCAGCAGCTTATCCGGACAGGGGACTGAAGCTTTCTTT. Translating it yields CASSLSGQGTEAFF. The J gene is TRBJ1-1, the V gene TRBV7-9; 9 nucleotides line up with TRBD1. V was pared by 2 bases and J by 5 bases, with 3 bases of the junction left unmatched. The CDR3 loop spans 14 amino acids. CDR1 is SEHNR, CDR2 FQNEAQ, per germline (reference sequence).

The chain's CDR3 is CAISNTPGQPNEKLFF. The CDR3 DNA reads as TGTGCCATCAGTAACACGCCGGGACAGCCTAATGAAAAACTGTTTTTT. V is TRBV10-3 and J is TRBJ1-4, with 7 bases identical to TRBD1. Germline V gene data show CDR1 as ENHRY and CDR2 as SYGVKD. The CDR3 spans 16 residues. Trimming took 5 bases from V and 3 from J; bases not matched to a gene: 9.

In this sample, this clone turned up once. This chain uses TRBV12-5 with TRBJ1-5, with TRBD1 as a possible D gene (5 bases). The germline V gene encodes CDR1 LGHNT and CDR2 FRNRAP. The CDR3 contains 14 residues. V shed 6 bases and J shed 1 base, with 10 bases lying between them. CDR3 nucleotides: TGTGCTAGTGGACGGGGGGTAAGCAATCAGCCCCAGCATTTT. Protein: CASGRGVSNQPQHF.

The CDR3 protein is CSTQDSANSPLHF. CDR3 coding DNA: TGCAGCACCCAGGACAGCGCCAATTCACCCCTCCACTTT. The chain couples TRBV29-1 to TRBJ1-6; possibly TRBD1 for D (6 bases). The CDR3 has 13 residues. Between the trimmed V and J ends, which lost 8 bases and 7 bases, there was a span of 15 bases. Germline V gene lookup returns CDR1 SQVTM and CDR2 ANQGSEA.

The DNA of the CDR3 is TGCGCCAGCAGCCAAGCAATGGGACAGGGTGTTTACGAGCAGTACTTC. Translated, it gives CASSQAMGQGVYEQYF. The chain links TRBV4-1 to TRBJ2-7, with 9 positions matching TRBD1. CDR3 length: 16 residues. CDR1 is MGHRA and CDR2 is YSYEKL in the germline V gene. V shed 1 base, J shed 4 bases, and the junction held 8 bases outside the gene matches.

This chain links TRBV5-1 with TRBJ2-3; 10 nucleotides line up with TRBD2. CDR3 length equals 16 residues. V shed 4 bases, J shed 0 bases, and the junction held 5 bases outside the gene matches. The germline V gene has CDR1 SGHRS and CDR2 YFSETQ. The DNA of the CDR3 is TGCGCCAGCAGCCTCAATAGCGGGGGGAGCACAGATACGCAGTATTTT. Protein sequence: CASSLNSGGSTDTQYF.

This CDR3 reads CASSLASRATEAFF. The CDR3, as DNA: TGCGCCAGCAGCTTGGCGAGCAGGGCCACTGAAGCTTTCTTT. The chain is built from TRBV5-1 and TRBJ1-1, with a weak D call TRBD1 (5 bases). The CDR3 runs 14 residues. The germline V gene encodes CDR1 SGHRS and CDR2 YFSETQ. Trimming left V 0 bases short and J 4 bases short, with 10 bases between.

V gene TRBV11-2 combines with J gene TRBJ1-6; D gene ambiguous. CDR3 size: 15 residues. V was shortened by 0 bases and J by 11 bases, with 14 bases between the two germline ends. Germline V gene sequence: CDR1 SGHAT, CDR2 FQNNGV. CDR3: CASSLDVGGEPPLHF. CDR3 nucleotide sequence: TGTGCCAGCAGCTTAGATGTCGGCGGGGAGCCACCCCTCCACTTT.

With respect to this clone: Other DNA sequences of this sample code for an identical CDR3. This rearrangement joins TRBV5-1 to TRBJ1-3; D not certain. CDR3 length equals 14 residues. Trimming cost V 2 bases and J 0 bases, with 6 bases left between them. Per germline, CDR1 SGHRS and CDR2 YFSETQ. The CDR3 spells CASSLGSSGNTIYF. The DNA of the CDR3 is TGCGCCAGCAGCTTAGGATCCTCTGGAAACACCATATATTTT.

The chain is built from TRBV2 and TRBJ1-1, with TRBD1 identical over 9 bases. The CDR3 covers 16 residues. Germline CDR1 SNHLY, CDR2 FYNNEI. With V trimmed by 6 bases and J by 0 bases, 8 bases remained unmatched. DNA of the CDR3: TGTGCCAGCAGACTGGACAGGGGCAGAATGAACACTGAAGCTTTCTTT. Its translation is CASRLDRGRMNTEAFF.

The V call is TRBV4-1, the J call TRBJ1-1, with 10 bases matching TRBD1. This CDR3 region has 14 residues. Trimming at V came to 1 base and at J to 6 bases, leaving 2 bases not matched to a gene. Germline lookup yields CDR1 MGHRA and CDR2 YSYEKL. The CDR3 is CASSQGTGGAEAFF. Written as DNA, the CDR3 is TGCGCCAGCAGCCAAGGGACAGGGGGGGCTGAAGCTTTCTTT.

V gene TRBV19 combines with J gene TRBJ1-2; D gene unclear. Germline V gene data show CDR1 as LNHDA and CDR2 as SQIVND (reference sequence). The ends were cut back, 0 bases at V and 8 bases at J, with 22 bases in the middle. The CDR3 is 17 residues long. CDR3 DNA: TGTGCCAGTAGTATAGATGTTTCGGGAGACGCCAAGCGGGGCTACACCTTC. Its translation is CASSIDVSGDAKRGYTF.

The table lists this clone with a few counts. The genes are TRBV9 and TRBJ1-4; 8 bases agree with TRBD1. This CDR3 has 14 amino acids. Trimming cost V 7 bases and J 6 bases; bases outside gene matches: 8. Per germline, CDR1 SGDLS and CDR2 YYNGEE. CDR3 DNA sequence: TGTGCCAGCTCCTGGACAGGGACGGATGAAAAACTGTTTTTT. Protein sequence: CASSWTGTDEKLFF.

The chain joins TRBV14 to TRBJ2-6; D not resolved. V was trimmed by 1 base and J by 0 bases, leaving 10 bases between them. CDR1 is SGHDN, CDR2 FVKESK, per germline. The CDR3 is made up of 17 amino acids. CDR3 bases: TGTGCCAGCAGCCAAGGGTTTCGGGCCTCTGGGGCCAACGTCCTGACTTTC. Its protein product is CASSQGFRASGANVLTF.

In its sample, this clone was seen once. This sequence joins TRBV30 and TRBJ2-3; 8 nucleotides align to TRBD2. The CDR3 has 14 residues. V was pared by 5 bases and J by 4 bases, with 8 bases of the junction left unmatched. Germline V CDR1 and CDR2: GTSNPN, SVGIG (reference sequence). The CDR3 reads CAWALADASDTQYF. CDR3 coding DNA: TGTGCCTGGGCACTAGCGGACGCCTCAGATACGCAGTATTTT.

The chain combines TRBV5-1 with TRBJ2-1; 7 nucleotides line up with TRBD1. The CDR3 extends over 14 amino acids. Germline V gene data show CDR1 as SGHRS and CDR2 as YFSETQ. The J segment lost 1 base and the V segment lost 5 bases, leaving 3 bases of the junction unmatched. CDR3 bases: TGCGCCAGCAGACCGGGACAGTCCTACAATGAGCAGTTCTTC. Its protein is CASRPGQSYNEQFF.

The CDR3 DNA reads as TGTGCCAGCAGCCAACTAGCGGGGGTGTCAGATACGCAGTATTTT. Protein: CASSQLAGVSDTQYF. The rearrangement joins TRBV14 to TRBJ2-3, with 10 bases lining up with TRBD2. J was trimmed by 4 bases and V by 2 bases; bases with no gene match: 3. This CDR3 is built from 15 residues. Looked up from germline, CDR1 is SGHDN and CDR2 is FVKESK.

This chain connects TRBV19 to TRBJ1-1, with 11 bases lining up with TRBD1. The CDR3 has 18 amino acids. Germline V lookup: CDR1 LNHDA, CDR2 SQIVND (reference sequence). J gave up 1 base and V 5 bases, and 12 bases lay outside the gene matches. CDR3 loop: CASSYIFGQGAPNTEAFF. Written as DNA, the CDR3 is TGTGCCAGTAGTTATATTTTTGGACAGGGGGCTCCGAACACTGAAGCTTTCTTT.

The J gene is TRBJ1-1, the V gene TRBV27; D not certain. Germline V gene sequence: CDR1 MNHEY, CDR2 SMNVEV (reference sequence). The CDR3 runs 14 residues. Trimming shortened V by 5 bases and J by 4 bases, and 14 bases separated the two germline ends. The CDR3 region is CASSPRMTGTEAFF. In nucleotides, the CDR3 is TGTGCCAGCAGTCCACGTATGACGGGCACTGAAGCTTTCTTT.